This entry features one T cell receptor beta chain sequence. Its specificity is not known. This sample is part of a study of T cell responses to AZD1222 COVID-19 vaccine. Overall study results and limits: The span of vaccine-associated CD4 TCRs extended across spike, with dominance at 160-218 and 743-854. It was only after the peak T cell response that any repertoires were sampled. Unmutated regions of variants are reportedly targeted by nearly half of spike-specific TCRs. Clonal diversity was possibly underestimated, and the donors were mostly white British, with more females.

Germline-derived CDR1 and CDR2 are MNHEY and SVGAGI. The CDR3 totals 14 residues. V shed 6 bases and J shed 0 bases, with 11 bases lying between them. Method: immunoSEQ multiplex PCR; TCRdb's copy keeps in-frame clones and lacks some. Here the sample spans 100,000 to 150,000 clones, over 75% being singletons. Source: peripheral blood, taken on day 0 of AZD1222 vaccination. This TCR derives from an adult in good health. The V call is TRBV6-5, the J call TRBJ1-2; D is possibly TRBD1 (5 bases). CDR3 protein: CASRGTSANYGYTF. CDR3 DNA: TGTGCCAGCAGGGGGACTTCTGCTAACTATGGCTACACCTTC.